A selection of T cell receptor beta chains follows, all from one sample in a study of T cell responses to AZD1222 COVID-19 vaccine. The protocol was immunoSEQ multiplex PCR, while the TCRdb copy is restricted to in-frame clones and leaves out a portion. The sample has tens of thousands of clones; roughly 90% are singletons. The specimen was peripheral blood, collected 28 days after the second AZD1222 dose. These receptor sequences come from an adult who received the AZD1222 COVID-19 vaccine. The CDR3 runs from the conserved cysteine through the conserved F or W.

>TRBV6-6|14|TRBJ1-1
CASSYSLEETEAFF
>TRBV7-9|15|TRBJ1-6
CASSAGSSYNSPLHF
>TRBV14|16|TRBJ1-6
CASSQGLGSYNSPLHF
>TRBV7-2|15|TRBJ1-1
CASSSHRERDTEAFF
>TRBV29-1|12|TRBJ2-7
CSVYRGTYEQYF
>TRBV5-4|15|TRBJ2-1
CASSLNQFSYNEQFF
>TRBV19|13|TRBJ1-2
CASSTGSFYGYTF
>TRBV6-5|15|TRBJ1-6
CASSYRTGRNSPLHF
>TRBV2|15|TRBJ2-7
CASSGLAGGSYEQYF
>TRBV30|14|TRBJ1-2
CAWSLSGGAGGYTF
>TRBV5-1|14|TRBJ1-1
CASSPDRTNTEAFF
>TRBV29-1|16|TRBJ2-3
CSVEAGLVLYTDTQYF
>TRBV30|13|TRBJ1-2
CAWSEQGAGGYTF
>TRBV3-1/TRBV3-2|14|TRBJ2-5
CAGSQKREKETQYF
>TRBV24-1|16|TRBJ2-5
CATSEGTSADSETQYF
>TRBV19|13|TRBJ1-1
CASSVQGRPEAFF
>TRBV3-1/TRBV3-2|15|TRBJ1-5
CASSQDGGNHQPQHF
>TRBV5-1|18|TRBJ2-1
CASRLAVIAGGAYNEQFF
>TRBV18|16|TRBJ1-1
CASSPPMRDMDTEAFF
>TRBV6-5|13|TRBJ2-6
CASSRSGANVLTF
>TRBV3-1/TRBV3-2|13|TRBJ2-7
CASSHYSSYEQYF
>TRBV5-1|14|TRBJ2-2
CASSLGQVTGELFF
>TRBV7-8|18|TRBJ2-1
CASSSPGLAGVTYNEQFF
>TRBV5-1|17|TRBJ1-3
CASSLEGQVSSGNTIYF
>TRBV27|13|TRBJ2-7
CASSWDQSYEQYF
>TRBV6-5|15|TRBJ2-5
CASSRDRGRGWTQYF
>TRBV6-5|14|TRBJ2-6
CASSLGSGANVLTF
>TRBV4-2|16|TRBJ2-2
CASSQESGLAPGELFF
>TRBV30|14|TRBJ1-6
CAWSTGTANSPLHF
>TRBV18|14|TRBJ2-5
CASSPIGSQETQYF
>TRBV18|13|TRBJ1-1
CASRADMGAEAFF
>TRBV30|16|TRBJ1-6
CAWSVTLQGYNSPLHF
>TRBV5-1|11|TRBJ2-5
CAPGWRETQYF
>TRBV7-2|14|TRBJ2-2
CASSWLGDTGELFF
>TRBV11-2|14|TRBJ2-7
CASSLLPTRYEQYF
>TRBV3-1/TRBV3-2|15|TRBJ2-5
CASSPRTGGAKTQYF
>TRBV9|16|TRBJ2-1
CASARTGGYLRDEQFF
>TRBV9|14|TRBJ2-7
CASSVGGSDYEQYF
>TRBV12-5|15|TRBJ1-5
CASGGDRGRDQPQHF
>TRBV6-1|17|TRBJ2-1
CASSENIGTSGSNEQFF
>TRBV18|14|TRBJ2-2
CASSLTTNTGELFF
>TRBV4-2|18|TRBJ1-2
CASSQVLAGTGVNYGYTF
>TRBV19|14|TRBJ2-7
CASTNAGPSYEQYF
>TRBV4-3|15|TRBJ2-2
CASSQDEGRNGELFF
>TRBV27|14|TRBJ1-5
CASSFGGRGQPQHF
>TRBV6-5|15|TRBJ1-4
CASSRTASTNEKLFF
>TRBV12-3/TRBV12-4|12|TRBJ1-5
CASSLEGASQHF
>TRBV19|14|TRBJ2-2
CASTQVANTGELFF
>TRBV4-3|15|TRBJ1-4
CASSQGPGGTGELFF
>TRBV7-9|16|TRBJ1-4
CASSSRGTGYNEKLFF
>TRBV9|14|TRBJ1-3
CASSVEGSGNTIYF
>TRBV5-1|16|TRBJ2-5
CASSLGGDSPRETQYF
>TRBV7-2|14|TRBJ1-6
CASSHTGRNSPLHF
>TRBV25-1|14|TRBJ2-3
CASRGLVVADTQYF
>TRBV6-1|11|TRBJ1-4
CASSEGRTGVF
>TRBV18|17|TRBJ1-5
CASSRGQAGGSNQPQHF
>TRBV11-3|14|TRBJ2-5
CASSLTRGAETQYF
>TRBV19|14|TRBJ2-4
CASSLGQGKNIQYF
>TRBV27|15|TRBJ1-6
CASSSYRGRGSPLHF